One TCR beta chain is described in this entry. Trimming removed 5 bases at V and 5 bases at J, with 15 bases between. This CDR3 has 14 amino acids. CDR1 is SEHNR and CDR2 is FQNEAQ in the germline V gene (reference sequence). This record belongs to a study of identical twins. Unique molecular identifiers were present on cDNA, and template switching added a universal primer site. TCRdb re-analysed the 5' RACE reads in MiXCR, keeping a single row per CDR3 protein. The table has fewer than 500,000 distinct CDR3 sequences, around an eighth seen once; the top ten hold around 0.98%. This sample also appeared in a second study, on yellow fever vaccine responses in identical twins.

The chain joins TRBV7-9 to TRBJ2-5, with D possibly called TRBD1 or TRBD2 (7 bases each). The specimen was CD4+ T cells sorted from blood. This clonotype originated in a woman aged 18-30 years in good health. The CDR3 loop is CASSGGRGGETQYF. The DNA of the CDR3 is TGTGCCAGCAGCGGGGGCAGGGGGGGCGAGACCCAGTACTTC.